This note documents a single T cell receptor beta chain sequence. Its antigen is undetermined. Clones were read by immunoSEQ multiplex PCR, and TCRdb kept only the in-frame ones, dropping some. The sample lists hundreds of thousands of clones, roughly 90% occurring once. This sample is drawn from a study of Ad26.COV2.S vaccination and SARS-CoV-2 variants. Study summary: As a participant in COV1001, the donor was in the Ad26.COV2.S trial arm. Administration of Ad26.COV2.S was intramuscular, either once or twice 56 days apart. Findings of the study overall: Breadth, reportedly substantial, characterized the spike-specific CD8+ and CD4+ T cell responses after vaccination.

Documented treatment: some 19 received Ad26.COV2.S at low or high dose, single or two shots; roughly five received placebo; per-sample allocation not given. The investigators took samples on day 63 after the first vaccine or placebo injection. V shed 3 bases, J shed 3 bases, and the junction held 8 bases outside the gene matches. There are 18 residues in the CDR3. Germline V gene lookup returns CDR1 KGHDR and CDR2 SFDVKD. Sequencing was performed on peripheral blood, taken in a trial of Ad26.COV2.S vaccine versus placebo. The gene calls are TRBV24-1 and TRBJ2-6; TRBD1 aligns across 9 bases. The TCR originated in a person between 18 and 59 years old who received the Ad26.COV2.S COVID-19 vaccine or a placebo. CDR3 bases: TGTGCCACCAGTGATGGGGGAACAGGGGGCCGTGGGGCCAACGTCCTGACTTTC. Translated: CATSDGGTGGRGANVLTF.